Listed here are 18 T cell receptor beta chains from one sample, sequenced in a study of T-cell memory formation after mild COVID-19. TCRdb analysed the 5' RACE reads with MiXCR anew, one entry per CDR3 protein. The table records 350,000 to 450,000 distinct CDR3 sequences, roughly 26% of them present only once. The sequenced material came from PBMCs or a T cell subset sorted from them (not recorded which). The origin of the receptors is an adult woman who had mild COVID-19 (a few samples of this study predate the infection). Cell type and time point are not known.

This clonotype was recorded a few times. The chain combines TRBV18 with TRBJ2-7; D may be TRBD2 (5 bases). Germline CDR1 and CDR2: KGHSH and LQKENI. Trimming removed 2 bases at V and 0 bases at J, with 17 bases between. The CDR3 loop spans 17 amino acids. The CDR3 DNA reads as TGTGCCAGCTCACCATTAAAAGTGCTAGGGAGCTCCTACGAGCAGTACTTC. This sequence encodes CASSPLKVLGSSYEQYF.

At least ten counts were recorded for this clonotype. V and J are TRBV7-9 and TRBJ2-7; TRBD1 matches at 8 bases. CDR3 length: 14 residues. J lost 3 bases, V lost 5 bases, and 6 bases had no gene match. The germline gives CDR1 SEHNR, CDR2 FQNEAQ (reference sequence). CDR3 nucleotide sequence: TGTGCCAGCAGCGGACGGGACAGGATCTACGAGCAGTACTTC. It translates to CASSGRDRIYEQYF.

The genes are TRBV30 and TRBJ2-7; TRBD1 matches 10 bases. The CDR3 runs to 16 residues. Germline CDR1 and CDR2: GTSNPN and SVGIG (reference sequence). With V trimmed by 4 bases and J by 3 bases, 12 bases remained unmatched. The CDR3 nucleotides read TGTGCCTGGAAAGAAGGACAGGGGGTACTCGACTACGAGCAGTACTTC. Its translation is CAWKEGQGVLDYEQYF.

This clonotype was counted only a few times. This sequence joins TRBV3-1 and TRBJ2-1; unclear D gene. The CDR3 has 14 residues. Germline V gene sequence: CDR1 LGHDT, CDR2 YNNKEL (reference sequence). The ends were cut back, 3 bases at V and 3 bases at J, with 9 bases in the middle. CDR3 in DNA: TGTGCCAGCAGCCAGTTTAACAGCTACAATGAGCAGTTCTTC. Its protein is CASSQFNSYNEQFF.

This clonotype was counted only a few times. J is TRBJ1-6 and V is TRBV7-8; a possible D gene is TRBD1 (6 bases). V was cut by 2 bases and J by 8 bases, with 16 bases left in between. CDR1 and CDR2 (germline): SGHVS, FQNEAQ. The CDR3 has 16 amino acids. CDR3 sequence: CASSLSGGVRDSPLHF. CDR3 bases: TGTGCCAGCAGCTTAAGCGGGGGCGTACGGGATTCACCCCTCCACTTT. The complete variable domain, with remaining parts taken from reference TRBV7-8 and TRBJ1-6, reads GAGVSQSPRYKVAKRGQDVALRCDPISGHVSLFWYQQALGQGPEFLTYFQNEAQLDKSGLPSDRFFAERPEGSVSTLKIQRTQQEDSAVYLCASSLSGGVRDSPLHFGNGTRLTVT.

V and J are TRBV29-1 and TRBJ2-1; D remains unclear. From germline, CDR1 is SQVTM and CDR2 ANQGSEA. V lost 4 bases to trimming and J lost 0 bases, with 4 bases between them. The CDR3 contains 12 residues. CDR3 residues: CSVVGSYNEQFF. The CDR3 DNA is TGCAGCGTTGTGGGCTCCTACAATGAGCAGTTCTTC.

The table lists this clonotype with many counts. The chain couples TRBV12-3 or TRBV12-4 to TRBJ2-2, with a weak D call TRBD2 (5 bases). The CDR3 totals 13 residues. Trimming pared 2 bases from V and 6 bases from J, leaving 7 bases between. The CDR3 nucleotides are TGTGCCAGCAGTTTAACCGGGGCCGGGGAGCTGTTTTTT. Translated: CASSLTGAGELFF.

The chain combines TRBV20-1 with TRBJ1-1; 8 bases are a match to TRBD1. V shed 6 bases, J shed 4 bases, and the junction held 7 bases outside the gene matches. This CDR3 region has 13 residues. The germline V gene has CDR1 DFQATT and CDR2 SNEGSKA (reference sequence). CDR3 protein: CSAKRTGTTEAFF. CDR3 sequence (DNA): TGCAGTGCCAAGAGGACAGGGACCACTGAAGCTTTCTTT.

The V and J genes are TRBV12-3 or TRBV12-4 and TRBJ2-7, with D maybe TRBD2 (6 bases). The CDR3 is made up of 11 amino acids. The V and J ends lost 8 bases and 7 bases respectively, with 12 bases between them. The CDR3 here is CASGGLVEQYF. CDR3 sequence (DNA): TGTGCCAGCGGAGGGTTAGTTGAGCAGTACTTC.

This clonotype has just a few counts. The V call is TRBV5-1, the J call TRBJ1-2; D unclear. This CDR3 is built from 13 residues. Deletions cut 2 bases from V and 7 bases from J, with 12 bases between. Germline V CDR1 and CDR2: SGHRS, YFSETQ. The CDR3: CASSLGLDGGYTF. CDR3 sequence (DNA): TGCGCCAGCAGCTTAGGCCTGGACGGTGGCTACACCTTC.

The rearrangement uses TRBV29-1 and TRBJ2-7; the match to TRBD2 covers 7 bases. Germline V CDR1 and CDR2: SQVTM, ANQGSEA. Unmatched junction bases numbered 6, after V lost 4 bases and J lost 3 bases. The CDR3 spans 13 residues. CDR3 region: CSVGREDRYEQYF. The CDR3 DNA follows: TGCAGCGTTGGACGGGAGGATCGCTACGAGCAGTACTTC.

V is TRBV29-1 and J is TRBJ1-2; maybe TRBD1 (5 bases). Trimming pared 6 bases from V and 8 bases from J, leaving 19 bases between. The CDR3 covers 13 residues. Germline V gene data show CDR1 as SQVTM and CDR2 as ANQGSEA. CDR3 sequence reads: CSVRSGFNLGYTF. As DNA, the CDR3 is TGCAGCGTCCGGTCAGGGTTTAACCTGGGCTACACCTTC.

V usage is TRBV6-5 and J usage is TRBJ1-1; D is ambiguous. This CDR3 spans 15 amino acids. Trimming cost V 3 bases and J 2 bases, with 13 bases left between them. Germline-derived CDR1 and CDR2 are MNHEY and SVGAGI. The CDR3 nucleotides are TGTGCCAGCAGTTATTCCGGGAGCGCTAACACTGAAGCTTTCTTT. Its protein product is CASSYSGSANTEAFF.

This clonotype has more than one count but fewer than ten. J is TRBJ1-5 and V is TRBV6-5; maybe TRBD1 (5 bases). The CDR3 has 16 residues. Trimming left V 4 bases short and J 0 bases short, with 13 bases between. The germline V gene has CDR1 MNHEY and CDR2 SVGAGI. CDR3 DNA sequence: TGTGCCAGCAGTTCTCAGGGACCTAATAGCAATCAGCCCCAGCATTTT. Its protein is CASSSQGPNSNQPQHF.

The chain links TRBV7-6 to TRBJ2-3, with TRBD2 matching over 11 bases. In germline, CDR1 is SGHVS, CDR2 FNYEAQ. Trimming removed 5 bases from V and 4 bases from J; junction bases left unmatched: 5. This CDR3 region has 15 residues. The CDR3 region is CASSHSGGAPDTQYF. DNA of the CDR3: TGTGCCAGCAGCCATAGCGGGGGGGCCCCAGATACGCAGTATTTT.

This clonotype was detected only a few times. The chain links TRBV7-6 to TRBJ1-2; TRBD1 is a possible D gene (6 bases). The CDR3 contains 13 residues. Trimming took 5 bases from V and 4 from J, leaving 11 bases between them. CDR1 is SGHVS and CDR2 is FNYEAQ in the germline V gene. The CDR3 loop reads CASSTPGAYGYTF. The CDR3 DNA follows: TGTGCCAGCAGCACACCAGGGGCCTATGGCTACACCTTC.

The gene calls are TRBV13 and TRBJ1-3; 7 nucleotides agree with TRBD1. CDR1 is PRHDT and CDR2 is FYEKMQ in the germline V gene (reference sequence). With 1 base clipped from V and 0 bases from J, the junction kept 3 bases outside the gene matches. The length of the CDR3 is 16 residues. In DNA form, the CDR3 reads TGTGCCAGCAGCTTAGTCCACAGGGGCTCTGGAAACACCATATATTTT. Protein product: CASSLVHRGSGNTIYF.

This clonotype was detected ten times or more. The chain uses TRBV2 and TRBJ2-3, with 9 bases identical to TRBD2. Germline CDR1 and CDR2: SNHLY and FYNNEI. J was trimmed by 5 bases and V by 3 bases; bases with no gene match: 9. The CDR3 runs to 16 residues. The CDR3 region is CASSDRREGMGDTQYF. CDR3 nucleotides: TGTGCCAGCAGTGATCGGCGGGAGGGCATGGGAGATACGCAGTATTTT. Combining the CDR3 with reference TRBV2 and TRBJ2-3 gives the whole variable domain EPEVTQTPSHQVTQMGQEVILRCVPISNHLYFYWYRQILGQKVEFLVSFYNNEISEKSEIFDDQFSVERPDGSNFTLKIRSTKLEDSAMYFCASSDRREGMGDTQYFGPGTRLTVL.